Each of the 21 T cell receptor beta chains below was sequenced from the same sample in a study of shared clonotypes between healthy human individuals. Profiling relied on immunoSEQ multiplex PCR, and the TCRdb table lists in-frame clones only, not all of them. The sample yields some 1,900,000 clones, over 85% seen once. CD45RO-negative, CCR7-selected cells formed the naive CD8 fraction, which excluded terminally differentiated effector memory CD45RA+ cells. Sequencing used naive CD8+ T cells sorted from blood. All receptors come from a man aged 18 to 29 in good health.

This chain uses TRBV4-1 with TRBJ2-1, with TRBD2 matching 15 bases. The CDR3 has 18 amino acids. The V gene's germline CDR1 is MGHRA and CDR2 YSYEKL. Unmatched junction bases numbered 8, after V lost 6 bases and J lost 2 bases. The chain's CDR3 is CASSPSGTSGGTYNEQFF. The DNA for the CDR3 is TGCGCCAGCAGTCCTTCCGGGACTAGCGGGGGGACCTACAATGAGCAGTTCTTC.

This chain joins TRBV11-3 and TRBJ2-2; 13 bases agree with TRBD2. The CDR3 runs to 20 residues. V dropped 0 bases and J dropped 3; count of bases not matched to a gene: 10. The germline gives CDR1 SGHNT, CDR2 YENEEA. The CDR3 protein is CASSLDGTSGRATDTGELFF. The CDR3 region has the DNA TGTGCCAGCAGCTTAGATGGTACTAGCGGGAGGGCGACGGACACCGGGGAGCTGTTTTTT.

On this clone itself: Other DNA sequences of this sample code for an identical CDR3. The V gene is TRBV9, the J gene TRBJ2-7; weak D call: TRBD1 (5 bases). Trimming stripped 0 bases from V and 3 bases from J, with 13 bases between. Germline V gene data show CDR1 as SGDLS and CDR2 as YYNGEE. This CDR3 contains 15 residues. Here the CDR3 DNA reads TGTGCCAGCAGCGTAGCTCAGGGTAGTAGCTACGAGCAGTACTTC. Its translation: CASSVAQGSSYEQYF. The whole variable domain, filled in from reference TRBV9 and TRBJ2-7, reads DSGVTQTPKHLITATGQRVTLRCSPRSGDLSVYWYQQSLDQGLQFLIQYYNGEERAKGNILERFSAQQFPDLHSELNLSSLELGDSALYFCASSVAQGSSYEQYFGPGTRLTVT.

The genes are TRBV28 and TRBJ2-1, with D unclear. Deletions cut 5 bases from V and 5 bases from J, with 10 bases between. Germline values: CDR1 MDHEN, CDR2 SYDVKM. This CDR3 comprises 13 residues. The CDR3 bases are TGTGCCAGCAGTCCCGGGCCTCACAATGAGCAGTTCTTC. Protein: CASSPGPHNEQFF. Full variable domain (outside the CDR3, taken from reference TRBV28 and TRBJ2-1): DVKVTQSSRYLVKRTGEKVFLECVQDMDHENMFWYRQDPGLGLRLIYFSYDVKMKEKGDIPEGYSVSREKKERFSLILESASTNQTSMYLCASSPGPHNEQFFGPGTRLTVL.

This clone was seen only once. V gene TRBV7-6 combines with J gene TRBJ1-1; 8 bases are a match to TRBD1. CDR3 length equals 14 residues. V lost 0 bases, J lost 11 bases, and 8 bases stayed unmatched. Germline CDR1 reads SGHVS; CDR2 reads FNYEAQ. As DNA, the CDR3 is TGTGCCAGCAGCTTAGCAGGACAGGGAACCGCTGCTTTCTTT. It is translated as CASSLAGQGTAAFF.

CDR3 in DNA: TGCGCCAGCAGCCAGTTCATGACAGGGGACGAGCAGTACTTC. This gives the protein CASSQFMTGDEQYF. The V and J genes are TRBV4-1 and TRBJ2-7, with TRBD1 matching 8 bases. Losses at the gene ends were 3 bases for V and 5 bases for J; bases not matched to a gene: 6. The V gene's germline CDR1 is MGHRA and CDR2 YSYEKL. This CDR3 spans 14 amino acids.

This chain joins TRBV29-1 and TRBJ2-1, with unresolved D. The V and J ends lost 3 bases and 9 bases respectively, with 15 bases between them. Germline CDR1 SQVTM, CDR2 ANQGSEA. The CDR3 length is 13 residues. The CDR3 is CSVDWSGDSEQFF. DNA for the CDR3: TGCAGCGTTGACTGGTCTGGTGATTCTGAGCAGTTCTTC.

As regards this clone: Other DNA sequences in this sample translate to the same CDR3. The chain joins TRBV7-9 to TRBJ2-7; D not resolved. Germline loops: CDR1 SEHNR, CDR2 FQNEAQ (reference sequence). The CDR3 is 13 residues long. V was trimmed by 1 base and J by 3 bases, leaving 7 bases between them. CDR3 amino acids: CASSLGQNYEQYF. For the CDR3, the DNA is TGTGCCAGCAGCTTAGGACAAAACTACGAGCAGTACTTC.

This sequence joins TRBV15 and TRBJ2-1, with TRBD2 as a possible D gene (6 bases). Germline loops: CDR1 LNHNV, CDR2 YYDKDF (reference sequence). The CDR3 consists of 15 residues. V was cut by 1 base and J by 5 bases, with 12 bases left in between. CDR3 loop: CATSRALATDNEQFF. The CDR3, as DNA: TGTGCCACCAGCAGAGCTCTAGCGACCGACAATGAGCAGTTCTTC.

This chain connects TRBV6-5 to TRBJ1-6; D is unclear. Germline V gene sequence: CDR1 MNHEY, CDR2 SVGAGI. Trimming stripped 5 bases from V and 0 bases from J, with 8 bases between. CDR3 length: 15 amino acids. CDR3 in DNA: TGTGCCAGCAGTGGGTGGGACTCCTATAATTCACCCCTCCACTTT. It encodes CASSGWDSYNSPLHF.

This chain uses TRBV7-9 with TRBJ1-1; a possible D gene is TRBD1 (5 bases). Trimming shortened V by 3 bases and J by 6 bases, and 17 bases separated the two germline ends. The CDR3 is 15 amino acids. Germline assignment: CDR1 SEHNR and CDR2 FQNEAQ (reference sequence). The DNA for the CDR3 is TGTGCCAGCAGCTTCGGGGCCTCGTCCATCGCTGAAGCTTTCTTT. Its protein is CASSFGASSIAEAFF. The variable domain in full, completed from reference TRBV7-9 and TRBJ1-1, reads DTGVSQNPRHKITKRGQNVTFRCDPISEHNRLYWYRQTLGQGPEFLTYFQNEAQLEKSRLLSDRFSAERPKGSFSTLEIQRTEQGDSAMYLCASSFGASSIAEAFFGQGTRLTVV.

This clone occurred once. This sequence joins TRBV29-1 and TRBJ2-1; D unresolved. Trimming took 1 base from V and 5 from J, leaving 15 bases between them. The CDR3 extends over 15 amino acids. Germline V gives CDR1 SQVTM, CDR2 ANQGSEA. The CDR3 is CSVEASLIQNNEQFF. DNA of the CDR3: TGCAGCGTTGAAGCCAGCCTTATCCAAAACAATGAGCAGTTCTTC.

The chain joins TRBV7-9 to TRBJ2-7, with 8 nucleotides matching TRBD2. Germline loops: CDR1 SEHNR, CDR2 FQNEAQ (reference sequence). The J segment lost 5 bases and the V segment lost 1 base, leaving 4 bases of the junction unmatched. The CDR3 covers 14 residues. The chain's CDR3 is CASSLVRGGDEQYF. In DNA form, the CDR3 reads TGTGCCAGCAGCTTAGTACGGGGGGGCGACGAGCAGTACTTC.

V and J are TRBV2 and TRBJ2-3; TRBD2 matches 11 bases. Germline CDR1 is SNHLY and CDR2 is FYNNEI. CDR3 length equals 16 residues. Losses at the gene ends were 7 bases for V and 2 bases for J; bases not matched to a gene: 8. DNA of the CDR3: TGTGCCAGCACACCGTTAGCGGGGGGGGACACAGATACGCAGTATTTT. Translated, it gives CASTPLAGGDTDTQYF.

Regarding this clone: The same CDR3 arises from other DNA sequences in this sample as well. The chain joins TRBV5-6 to TRBJ2-3; no firm D call. The CDR3 loop spans 12 amino acids. Germline values: CDR1 SGHDT, CDR2 YYEEEE. V was shortened by 0 bases and J by 6 bases, with 5 bases between the two germline ends. The DNA of the CDR3 is TGTGCCAGCAGCTTGGCCCGGGATACGCAGTATTTT. Amino acid sequence: CASSLARDTQYF.

This clone was picked up a small number of times. The CDR3 region is CASSPSSPSLNEQFF. The DNA of the CDR3 is TGCGCCAGCAGCCCAAGCTCCCCCTCCCTTAATGAGCAGTTCTTC. The chain links TRBV4-3 to TRBJ2-1; D unresolved. The V gene lost 4 bases and the J gene lost 7 bases, with 17 bases spanning the gap. Germline V CDR1 and CDR2: LGHNA, YSLEER. The CDR3 runs to 15 residues.

V and J are TRBV28 and TRBJ1-1; D may be TRBD1 (5 bases). The CDR3 spans 13 residues. Germline CDR1 and CDR2: MDHEN and SYDVKM. V was trimmed by 6 bases and J by 1 base, leaving 9 bases between them. This CDR3 reads CASRRTPNTEAFF. The CDR3 coding sequence is TGTGCCAGCAGGAGGACACCGAACACTGAAGCTTTCTTT. Variable domain in full (rest from reference TRBV28 and TRBJ1-1): DVKVTQSSRYLVKRTGEKVFLECVQDMDHENMFWYRQDPGLGLRLIYFSYDVKMKEKGDIPEGYSVSREKKERFSLILESASTNQTSMYLCASRRTPNTEAFFGQGTRLTVV.

The chain has TRBV4-1 and TRBJ1-1; D may be TRBD1 (5 bases). This CDR3 has 16 amino acids. Germline-derived CDR1 and CDR2 are MGHRA and YSYEKL. V was trimmed by 3 bases and J by 1 base, leaving 15 bases between them. CDR3 sequence: CASSQVPPGGNTEAFF. Written as DNA, the CDR3 is TGCGCCAGCAGCCAGGTCCCCCCGGGGGGGAACACTGAAGCTTTCTTT.

This CDR3 is CASRTGWGYSNQPQHF. The CDR3 nucleotides read TGTGCCAGTAGGACAGGTTGGGGGTATAGCAATCAGCCCCAGCATTTT. The V gene is TRBV19, the J gene TRBJ1-5, with D possibly matching TRBD1 (6 bases). The length of the CDR3 is 16 residues. V lost 6 bases, J lost 0 bases, and 15 bases lay in between. Looked up from germline, CDR1 is LNHDA and CDR2 is SQIVND (reference sequence). The full variable domain, rest sourced from reference TRBV19 and TRBJ1-5, is DGGITQSPKYLFRKEGQNVTLSCEQNLNHDAMYWYRQDPGQGLRLIYYSQIVNDFQKGDIAEGYSVSREKKESFPLTVTSAQKNPTAFYLCASRTGWGYSNQPQHFGDGTRLSIL.

The chain combines TRBV9 with TRBJ2-3; D possibly corresponds to TRBD1 (6 bases). V lost 4 bases, J lost 6 bases, and 15 bases lay in between. This CDR3 has 14 residues. CDR1 and CDR2 from the germline V gene are SGDLS and YYNGEE. Here the CDR3 DNA reads TGTGCCAGCAGCTCATGGACAGAAGCGGATACGCAGTATTTT. Translated, it gives CASSSWTEADTQYF.

The chain carries TRBV11-2 and TRBJ2-3, with a weak D call TRBD2 (5 bases). V gave up 3 bases and J gave up 3 bases, with 13 bases separating them. Germline loops: CDR1 SGHAT, CDR2 FQNNGV. The CDR3 loop spans 15 amino acids. The CDR3 DNA sequence: TGTGCCAGCAGCTTTGAGGGAGAGGGAACAGATACGCAGTATTTT. Protein: CASSFEGEGTDTQYF.